This entry lists 20 T cell receptor beta chains sequenced from one sample in a study of somatic mutations in cytotoxic T cells in rheumatoid arthritis. Using immunoSEQ multiplex PCR, the repertoire was profiled, and TCRdb retains in-frame clones only, with some absent. The repertoire has fewer than 30,000 clones, around 76% of them found once; the top ten carry about 5.2%. The sample was CD8+ T cells sorted from blood. These receptors were collected from a man aged 45-65 years in good health.

This chain connects TRBV6-1 to TRBJ1-6; D is uncertain. The CDR3 is made up of 15 amino acids. Per germline, CDR1 MNHNS and CDR2 SASEGT. The V end was cut by 0 bases, the J end by 9 bases, with 12 bases between. This CDR3 is CASSEASGQSSPLHF. CDR3 nucleotide sequence: TGTGCCAGCAGTGAAGCGAGTGGGCAGAGTTCACCCCTCCACTTT.

This chain uses TRBV10-3 with TRBJ1-2; 9 nucleotides align to TRBD1. From germline, CDR1 is ENHRY and CDR2 SYGVKD. The CDR3 contains 17 residues. The V gene end was trimmed by 5 bases and the J gene end by 0 bases; junction bases not matched to a gene: 10. The CDR3 region has the DNA TGTGCCATCAGTCTAACCGGGACAGGGCGAGCTAACTATGGCTACACCTTC. Translating gives CAISLTGTGRANYGYTF.

The V call is TRBV2, the J call TRBJ2-7, with unresolved D. Germline V gene sequence: CDR1 SNHLY, CDR2 FYNNEI. The CDR3 spans 13 residues. V dropped 7 bases and J dropped 1 base, with 11 bases sitting between them. As DNA, the CDR3 is TGTGCCAGCACTGACTTTTCATCCTACGAGCAGTACTTC. The encoded protein is CASTDFSSYEQYF. The variable domain in full, completed from reference TRBV2 and TRBJ2-7, reads EPEVTQTPSHQVTQMGQEVILRCVPISNHLYFYWYRQILGQKVEFLVSFYNNEISEKSEIFDDQFSVERPDGSNFTLKIRSTKLEDSAMYFCASTDFSSYEQYFGPGTRLTVT.

This clone was counted a few times. The V and J genes are TRBV29-1 and TRBJ1-2; 8 nucleotides align to TRBD1. CDR1 and CDR2 (germline): SQVTM, ANQGSEA. This CDR3 region has 12 residues. J was trimmed by 6 bases and V by 6 bases; bases with no gene match: 6. The CDR3: CSVAGGIHGYTF. The CDR3 region has the DNA TGCAGCGTCGCAGGGGGCATCCATGGCTACACCTTC.

The J gene is TRBJ2-5, the V gene TRBV27, with 8 bases matching TRBD2. J gave up 6 bases and V 2 bases, and 2 bases lay outside the gene matches. Germline V gene lookup returns CDR1 MNHEY and CDR2 SMNVEV (reference sequence). This CDR3 contains 13 residues. DNA for the CDR3: TGTGCCAGCAGTTTAGCGGGAGGCCAGACCCAGTACTTC. Translated: CASSLAGGQTQYF.

The chain links TRBV6-1 to TRBJ1-6; 8 bases map to TRBD1. The V segment lost 4 bases and the J segment 6 bases; nucleotides outside the gene matches: 11. The germline V gene has CDR1 MNHNS and CDR2 SASEGT. The CDR3 covers 17 residues. The DNA for the CDR3 is TGTGCCAGCAGTGCAGACAGGGGAAGAGGGTTTAATTCACCCCTCCACTTT. Translated: CASSADRGRGFNSPLHF.

This clone occurred once. The chain recombines TRBV11-1 with TRBJ2-7; no definite D call. The CDR3 has 11 residues. Trimming left V 2 bases short and J 10 bases short, with 9 bases between. Germline V CDR1 and CDR2: SGHAT, FQDESV (reference sequence). Here the CDR3 reads CASSLTATQYF. The CDR3, as DNA: TGTGCCAGCAGCTTAACGGCCACACAGTACTTC.

V is TRBV10-3 and J is TRBJ2-5; D unclear. V lost 3 bases and J 3 bases, leaving 8 bases between the germline ends. Germline V gene lookup returns CDR1 ENHRY and CDR2 SYGVKD. CDR3 length: 13 amino acids. As DNA, the CDR3 is TGTGCCATCAGTGATTACCTCGAAGAGACCCAGTACTTC. Protein product: CAISDYLEETQYF.

There are a few counts of this clone. This sequence joins TRBV29-1 and TRBJ1-1; TRBD1 might be the D (5 bases). Germline V gene data show CDR1 as SQVTM and CDR2 as ANQGSEA. V lost 3 bases, J lost 4 bases, and 6 bases lay in between. The CDR3 loop spans 11 amino acids. The CDR3 coding sequence is TGCAGCGTTGATGGGGGCACTGAAGCTTTCTTT. As protein: CSVDGGTEAFF.

This chain joins TRBV11-2 and TRBJ2-5, with D perhaps TRBD1 (5 bases). TRBJ2-7 matches the DNA end more closely, so the J call is doubtful. Germline lookup yields CDR1 SGHAT and CDR2 FQNNGV. This CDR3 is built from 15 residues. The CDR3 region is CASSWFLGRDYEQYF. For the CDR3, the DNA is TGTGCCAGCAGCTGGTTCCTGGGGCGAGACTACGAGCAGTACTTC.

The genes are TRBV4-2 and TRBJ2-1; D perhaps matches TRBD1 (5 bases). The CDR3 sequence is 14 residues long. Germline V CDR1 and CDR2: LGHNA, YNFKEQ. Trimming removed 2 bases at V and 9 bases at J, with 14 bases between. As DNA, the CDR3 is TGTGCCAGCAGCCAAACGGACACTGGTACTGAGCAGTTCTTC. Amino acids: CASSQTDTGTEQFF.

Here the CDR3 reads CASRPGRSQEKLFF. CDR3 in DNA: TGTGCCAGCAGACCGGGACGGTCACAAGAAAAACTGTTTTTT. This chain connects TRBV27 to TRBJ1-4, with D possibly matching TRBD1 (5 bases). The CDR3 consists of 14 residues. Trimming cost V 6 bases and J 8 bases, with 16 bases left between them. The germline gives CDR1 MNHEY, CDR2 SMNVEV (reference sequence).

The rearrangement links TRBV11-3 to TRBJ1-2; TRBD1 aligns across 11 bases. From germline, CDR1 is SGHNT and CDR2 YENEEA. Trimming cost V 5 bases and J 2 bases; bases outside gene matches: 7. The CDR3 covers 16 residues. CDR3 DNA: TGTGCCAGCAGCCCTGCCGGGACAGGGGGAAACTATGGCTACACCTTC. Translating it yields CASSPAGTGGNYGYTF.

This sequence joins TRBV6-1 and TRBJ1-1, with D unclear. V gave up 2 bases and J gave up 3 bases, with 7 bases separating them. This CDR3 comprises 13 residues. CDR1 MNHNS and CDR2 SASEGT come from the germline V gene. CDR3 bases: TGTGCCAGCAGTGAATATGGACACACTGAAGCTTTCTTT. Protein product: CASSEYGHTEAFF.

The chain is built from TRBV2 and TRBJ2-1, with D possibly TRBD1 on 5 matching bases. CDR1 is SNHLY, CDR2 FYNNEI, per germline. V was cut by 6 bases and J by 0 bases, with 9 bases left in between. CDR3 length: 14 residues. This CDR3 is CASRYRLSYNEQFF. CDR3 sequence (DNA): TGTGCCAGCAGGTACAGGCTCTCCTACAATGAGCAGTTCTTC. Looking up the rest from reference TRBV2 and TRBJ2-1 gives the full variable domain: EPEVTQTPSHQVTQMGQEVILRCVPISNHLYFYWYRQILGQKVEFLVSFYNNEISEKSEIFDDQFSVERPDGSNFTLKIRSTKLEDSAMYFCASRYRLSYNEQFFGPGTRLTVL.

This clone was seen a single time. The V and J genes are TRBV7-5 and TRBJ2-7; the DNA was not used to check the table's D call, TRBD1. TRBV7-5 is a pseudogene. This CDR3 has 15 amino acids. CDR3 sequence (DNA): TGTGCCAGAAGCCTGGGACAGCGAAAATTCTACGAGCAGTACTTC. This codes for CARSLGQRKFYEQYF.

The rearrangement joins TRBV2 to TRBJ2-2; 11 bases fit TRBD2. The CDR3 length is 18 residues. Per the germline V gene, CDR1 is SNHLY and CDR2 is FYNNEI. Trimming cost V 4 bases and J 0 bases; bases outside gene matches: 7. The CDR3 DNA sequence: TGTGCCAGCAGTGCAAATTGGGGACTAGCGGCGAACACCGGGGAGCTGTTTTTT. Amino acid sequence: CASSANWGLAANTGELFF.

This clone was picked up one time. The chain links TRBV7-9 to TRBJ2-1; D unresolved. The CDR3 has 12 residues. Trimming cost V 5 bases and J 6 bases, with 8 bases left between them. Germline assignment: CDR1 SEHNR and CDR2 FQNEAQ (reference sequence). The CDR3 spells CASSPNSNEQFF. The CDR3 DNA follows: TGTGCCAGCAGCCCCAACTCCAATGAGCAGTTCTTC.

The CDR3 loop reads CASKEGSSYEQYF. The DNA for the CDR3 is TGCGCCAGCAAGGAGGGGAGCTCCTACGAGCAGTACTTC. The chain carries TRBV5-1 and TRBJ2-7, with D possibly TRBD2 on 6 matching bases. The CDR3 runs 13 residues. Per germline, CDR1 SGHRS and CDR2 YFSETQ. V lost 6 bases to trimming and J lost 0 bases, with 10 bases between them.

V gene TRBV7-8 combines with J gene TRBJ2-2; 9 nucleotides match TRBD2. Trimming cost V 1 base and J 2 bases; bases outside gene matches: 8. The CDR3 spans 18 residues. The germline V gene has CDR1 SGHVS and CDR2 FQNEAQ. The CDR3 loop is CASSLVLGLAGNTGELFF. The CDR3 DNA follows: TGTGCCAGCAGCTTAGTTCTGGGGCTAGCGGGAAACACCGGGGAGCTGTTTTTT.